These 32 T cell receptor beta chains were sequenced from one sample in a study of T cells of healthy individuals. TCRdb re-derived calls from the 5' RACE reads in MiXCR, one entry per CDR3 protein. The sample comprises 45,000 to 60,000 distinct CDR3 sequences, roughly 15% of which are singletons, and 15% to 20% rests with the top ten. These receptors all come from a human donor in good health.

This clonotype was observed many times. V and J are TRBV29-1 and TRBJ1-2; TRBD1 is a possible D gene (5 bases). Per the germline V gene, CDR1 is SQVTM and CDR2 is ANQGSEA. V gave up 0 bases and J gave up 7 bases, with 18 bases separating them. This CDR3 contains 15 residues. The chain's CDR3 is CSVEDGIRGESGYTF. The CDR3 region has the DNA TGCAGCGTTGAAGACGGGATTAGGGGCGAATCTGGCTACACCTTC.

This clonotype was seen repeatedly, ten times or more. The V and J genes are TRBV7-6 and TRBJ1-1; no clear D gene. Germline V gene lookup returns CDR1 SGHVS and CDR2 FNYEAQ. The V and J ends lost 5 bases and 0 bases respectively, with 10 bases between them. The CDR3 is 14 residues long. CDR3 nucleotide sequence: TGTGCCAGCAGCCCGGCGGGGATGAACACTGAAGCTTTCTTT. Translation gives CASSPAGMNTEAFF.

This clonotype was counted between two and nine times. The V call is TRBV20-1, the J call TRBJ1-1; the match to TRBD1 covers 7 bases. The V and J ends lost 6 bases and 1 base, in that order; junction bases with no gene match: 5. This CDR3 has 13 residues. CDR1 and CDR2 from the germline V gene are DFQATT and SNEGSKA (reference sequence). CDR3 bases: TGCAGTGCCGATCGGACAGGGAACACTGAAGCTTTCTTT. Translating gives CSADRTGNTEAFF.

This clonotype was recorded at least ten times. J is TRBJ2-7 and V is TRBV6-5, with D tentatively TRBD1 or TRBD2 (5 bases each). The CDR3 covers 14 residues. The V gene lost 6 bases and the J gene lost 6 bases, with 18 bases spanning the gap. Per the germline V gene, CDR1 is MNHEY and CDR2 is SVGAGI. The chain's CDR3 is CASRLGTGLGEQYF. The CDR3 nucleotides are TGTGCCAGCAGGCTAGGGACCGGTCTCGGCGAGCAGTACTTC.

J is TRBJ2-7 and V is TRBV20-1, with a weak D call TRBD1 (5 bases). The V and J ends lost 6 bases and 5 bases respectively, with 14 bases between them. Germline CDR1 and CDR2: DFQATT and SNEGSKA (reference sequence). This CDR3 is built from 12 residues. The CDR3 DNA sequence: TGCAGTGCGCCTGATCAGGGCGACGAGCAGTACTTC. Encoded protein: CSAPDQGDEQYF.

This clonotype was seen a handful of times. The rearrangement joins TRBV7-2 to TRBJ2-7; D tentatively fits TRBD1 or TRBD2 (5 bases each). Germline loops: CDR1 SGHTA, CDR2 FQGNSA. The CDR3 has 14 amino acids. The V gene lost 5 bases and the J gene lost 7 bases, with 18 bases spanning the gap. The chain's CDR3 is CASSLGTSTGEQYF. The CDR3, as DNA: TGTGCCAGCAGCCTCGGGACCTCTACGGGGGAGCAGTACTTC.

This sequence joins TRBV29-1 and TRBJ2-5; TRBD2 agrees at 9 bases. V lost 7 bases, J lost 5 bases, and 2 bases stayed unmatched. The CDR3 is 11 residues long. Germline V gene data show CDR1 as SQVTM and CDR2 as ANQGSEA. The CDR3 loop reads CSGGLAETQYF. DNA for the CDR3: TGCAGCGGCGGACTAGCGGAGACCCAGTACTTC.

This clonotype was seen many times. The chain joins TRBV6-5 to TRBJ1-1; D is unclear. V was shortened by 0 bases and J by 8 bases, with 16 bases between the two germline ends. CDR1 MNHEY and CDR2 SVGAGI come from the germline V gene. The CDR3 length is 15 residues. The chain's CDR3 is CASSYSTGRVAEAFF. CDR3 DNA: TGTGCCAGCAGTTACTCAACGGGGAGGGTCGCGGAAGCTTTCTTT.

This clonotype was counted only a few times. CDR3 sequence reads: CASSGGTSAYNEQFF. The CDR3 DNA is TGCGCCAGCAGCGGCGGGACTAGCGCCTACAATGAGCAGTTCTTC. The chain couples TRBV5-1 to TRBJ2-1; 10 nucleotides line up with TRBD2. This CDR3 has 15 residues. After removal of 4 bases from V and 2 bases from J, the junction contained 3 bases not matched to a gene. Germline CDR1 and CDR2: SGHRS and YFSETQ. Complete variable domain (other parts from reference TRBV5-1 and TRBJ2-1): KAGVTQTPRYLIKTRGQQVTLSCSPISGHRSVSWYQQTPGQGLQFLFEYFSETQRNKGNFPGRFSGRQFSNSRSEMNVSTLELGDSALYLCASSGGTSAYNEQFFGPGTRLTVL.

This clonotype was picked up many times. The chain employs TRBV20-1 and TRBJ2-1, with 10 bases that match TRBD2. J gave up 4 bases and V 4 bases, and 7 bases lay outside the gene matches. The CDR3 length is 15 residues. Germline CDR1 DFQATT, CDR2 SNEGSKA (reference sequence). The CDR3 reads CSAKEGLAPYNEQFF. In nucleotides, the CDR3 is TGCAGTGCTAAAGAGGGACTAGCGCCGTACAATGAGCAGTTCTTC.

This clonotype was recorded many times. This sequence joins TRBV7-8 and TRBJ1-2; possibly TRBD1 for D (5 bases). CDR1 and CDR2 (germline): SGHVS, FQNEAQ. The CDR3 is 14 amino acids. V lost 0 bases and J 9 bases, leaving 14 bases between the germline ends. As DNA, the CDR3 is TGTGCCAGCAGCTTAGCTGGGACTGGAAGGAGCTACACCTTC. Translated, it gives CASSLAGTGRSYTF.

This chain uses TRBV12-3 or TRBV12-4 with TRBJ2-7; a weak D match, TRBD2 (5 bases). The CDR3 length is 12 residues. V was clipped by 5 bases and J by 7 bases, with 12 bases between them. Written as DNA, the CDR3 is TGTGCCAGCAGTCCCGGACCGGGAGAGCAGTACTTC. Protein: CASSPGPGEQYF.

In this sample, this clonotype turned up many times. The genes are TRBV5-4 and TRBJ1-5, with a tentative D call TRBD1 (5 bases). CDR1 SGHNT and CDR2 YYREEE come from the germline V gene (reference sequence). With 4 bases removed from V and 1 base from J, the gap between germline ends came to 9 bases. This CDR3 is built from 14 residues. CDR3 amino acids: CASSLRDSNQPQHF. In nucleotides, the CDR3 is TGTGCCAGCAGCCTCCGGGACAGCAATCAGCCCCAGCATTTT.

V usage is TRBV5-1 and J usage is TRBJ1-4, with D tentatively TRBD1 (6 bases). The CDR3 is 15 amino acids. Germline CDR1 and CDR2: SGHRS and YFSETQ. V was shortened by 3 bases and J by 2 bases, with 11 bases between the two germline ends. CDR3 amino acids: CASSSRGSTNEKLFF. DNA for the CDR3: TGCGCCAGCAGCTCCAGGGGATCGACTAATGAAAAACTGTTTTTT.

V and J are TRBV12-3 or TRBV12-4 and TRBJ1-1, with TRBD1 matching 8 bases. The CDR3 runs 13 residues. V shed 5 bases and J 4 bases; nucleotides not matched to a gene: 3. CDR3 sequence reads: CASSTQGATEAFF. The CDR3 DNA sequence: TGTGCCAGCAGTACTCAGGGGGCCACTGAAGCTTTCTTT.

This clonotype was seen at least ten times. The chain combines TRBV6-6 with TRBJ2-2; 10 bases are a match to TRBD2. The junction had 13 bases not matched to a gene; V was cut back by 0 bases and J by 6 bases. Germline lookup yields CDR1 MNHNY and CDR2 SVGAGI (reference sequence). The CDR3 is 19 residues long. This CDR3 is CASSYSKASGGRSAGELFF. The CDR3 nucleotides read TGTGCCAGCAGTTACTCGAAGGCTAGCGGGGGCCGGTCGGCCGGGGAGCTGTTTTTT.

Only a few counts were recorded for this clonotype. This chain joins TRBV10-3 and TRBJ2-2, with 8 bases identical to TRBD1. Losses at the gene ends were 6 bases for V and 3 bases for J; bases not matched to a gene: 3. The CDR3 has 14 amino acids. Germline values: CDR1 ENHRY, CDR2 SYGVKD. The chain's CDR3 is CAIRADRDTGELFF. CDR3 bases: TGTGCCATCAGGGCGGACAGGGACACCGGGGAGCTGTTTTTT.

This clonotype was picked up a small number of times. This CDR3 is CASRTTDGGHQPQHF. CDR3 sequence (DNA): TGTGCCAGCAGAACTACCGACGGGGGGCATCAGCCCCAGCATTTT. The V and J genes are TRBV6-6 and TRBJ1-5, with a tentative D call TRBD1 (6 bases). The germline V and J ends were trimmed by 6 bases and 5 bases, with 17 bases remaining between them. Germline loops: CDR1 MNHNY, CDR2 SVGAGI (reference sequence). The CDR3 is 15 residues long.

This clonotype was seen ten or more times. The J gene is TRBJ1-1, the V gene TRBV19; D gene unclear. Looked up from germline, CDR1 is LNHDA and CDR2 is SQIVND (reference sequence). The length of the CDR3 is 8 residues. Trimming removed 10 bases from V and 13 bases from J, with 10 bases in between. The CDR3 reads CATSRSFF. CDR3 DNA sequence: TGTGCCACCTCACGAAGTTTCTTT. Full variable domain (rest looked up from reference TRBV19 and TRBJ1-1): DGGITQSPKYLFRKEGQNVTLSCEQNLNHDAMYWYRQDPGQGLRLIYYSQIVNDFQKGDIAEGYSVSREKKESFPLTVTSAQKNPTAFYLCATSRSFFGQGTRLTVV.

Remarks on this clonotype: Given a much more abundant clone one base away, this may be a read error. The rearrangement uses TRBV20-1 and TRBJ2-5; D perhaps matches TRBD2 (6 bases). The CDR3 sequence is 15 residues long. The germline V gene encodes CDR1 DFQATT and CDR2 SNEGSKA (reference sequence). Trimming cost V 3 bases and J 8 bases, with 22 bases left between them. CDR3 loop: CSASPGTSWGDTQYF. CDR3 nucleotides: TGCAGTGCTAGCCCCGGGACTTCCTGGGGAGATACCCAGTACTTC.

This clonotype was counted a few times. This chain's CDR3 is CASSPTVYYGYTF. CDR3 coding DNA: TGTGCCAGCAGTCCCACGGTATACTATGGCTACACCTTC. This chain uses TRBV6-2 or TRBV6-3 with TRBJ1-2; D is ambiguous. Germline values: CDR1 MNHEY, CDR2 SVGEGT. The length of the CDR3 is 13 residues. Trimming took 5 bases from V and 3 from J, leaving 10 bases between them.

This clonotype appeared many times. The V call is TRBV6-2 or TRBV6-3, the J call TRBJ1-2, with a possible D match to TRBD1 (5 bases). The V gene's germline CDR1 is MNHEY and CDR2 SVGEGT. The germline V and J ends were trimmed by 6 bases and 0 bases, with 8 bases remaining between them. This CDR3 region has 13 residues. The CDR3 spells CASRDTTNYGYTF. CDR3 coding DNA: TGTGCCAGCAGGGACACCACTAACTATGGCTACACCTTC.

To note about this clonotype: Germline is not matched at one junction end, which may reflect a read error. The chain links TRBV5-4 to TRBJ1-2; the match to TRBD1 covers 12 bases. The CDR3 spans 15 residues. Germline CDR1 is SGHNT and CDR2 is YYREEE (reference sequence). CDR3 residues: CTSSRQGQGAGGYTF. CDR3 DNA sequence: TGTACCAGCAGCCGACAGGGACAGGGGGCAGGGGGCTACACCTTC.

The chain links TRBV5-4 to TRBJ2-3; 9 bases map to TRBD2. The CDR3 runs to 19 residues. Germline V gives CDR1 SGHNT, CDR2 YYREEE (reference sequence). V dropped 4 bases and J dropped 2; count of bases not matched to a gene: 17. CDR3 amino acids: CASSRPVLAGGPVTDTQYF. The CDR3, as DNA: TGTGCCAGCAGCCGCCCCGTTTTGGCGGGGGGGCCTGTCACAGATACGCAGTATTTT.

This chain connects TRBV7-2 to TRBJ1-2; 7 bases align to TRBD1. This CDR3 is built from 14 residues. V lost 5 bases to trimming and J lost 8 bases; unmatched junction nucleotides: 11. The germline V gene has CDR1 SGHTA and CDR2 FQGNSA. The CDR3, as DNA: TGTGCCAGCAGCGTATCTCCGGGACAGTACGGCTACACCTTC. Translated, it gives CASSVSPGQYGYTF. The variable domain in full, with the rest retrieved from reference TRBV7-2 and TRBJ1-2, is GAGVSQSPSNKVTEKGKDVELRCDPISGHTALYWYRQSLGQGLEFLIYFQGNSAPDKSGLPSDRFSAERTGGSVSTLTIQRTQQEDSAVYLCASSVSPGQYGYTFGSGTRLTVV.

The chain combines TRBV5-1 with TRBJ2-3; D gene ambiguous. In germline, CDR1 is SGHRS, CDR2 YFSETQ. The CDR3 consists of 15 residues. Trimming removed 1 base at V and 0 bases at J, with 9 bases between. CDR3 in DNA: TGCGCCAGCAGCTTGAACAAGGGAAGCACAGATACGCAGTATTTT. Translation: CASSLNKGSTDTQYF.

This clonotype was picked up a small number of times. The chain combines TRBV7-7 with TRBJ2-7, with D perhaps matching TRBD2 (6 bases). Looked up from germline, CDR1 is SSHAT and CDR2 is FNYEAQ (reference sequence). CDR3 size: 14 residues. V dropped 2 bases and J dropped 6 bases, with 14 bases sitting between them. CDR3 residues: CASSLRGGSAEQYF. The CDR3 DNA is TGTGCCAGCAGCTTAAGGGGAGGTTCTGCCGAGCAGTACTTC. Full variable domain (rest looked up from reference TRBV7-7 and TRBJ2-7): GAGVSQSPRYKVTKRGQDVTLRCDPISSHATLYWYQQALGQGPEFLTYFNYEAQPDKSGLPSDRFSAERPEGSISTLTIQRTEQRDSAMYRCASSLRGGSAEQYFGPGTRLTVT.

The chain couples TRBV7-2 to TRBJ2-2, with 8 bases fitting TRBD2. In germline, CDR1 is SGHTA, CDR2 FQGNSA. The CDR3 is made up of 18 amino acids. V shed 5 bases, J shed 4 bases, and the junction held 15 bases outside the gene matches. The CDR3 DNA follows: TGTGCCAGCAGCCTCATCAACCCGGGACTAGTCTTCACCGGGGAGCTGTTTTTT. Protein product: CASSLINPGLVFTGELFF.

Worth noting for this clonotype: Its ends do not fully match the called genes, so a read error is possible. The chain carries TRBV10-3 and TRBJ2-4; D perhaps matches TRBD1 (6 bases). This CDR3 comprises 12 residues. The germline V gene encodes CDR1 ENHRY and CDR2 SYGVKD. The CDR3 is CDIGTMENIQYF. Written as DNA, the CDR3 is TGTGACATCGGGACAATGGAAAACATTCAGTACTTC.

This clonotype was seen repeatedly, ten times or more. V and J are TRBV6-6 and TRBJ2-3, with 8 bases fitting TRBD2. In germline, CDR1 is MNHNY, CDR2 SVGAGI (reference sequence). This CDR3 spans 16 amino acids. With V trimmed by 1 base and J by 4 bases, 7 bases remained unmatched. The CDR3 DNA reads TGTGCCAGCAGTTACTTGGCGGGGGGAGGTTCAGATACGCAGTATTTT. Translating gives CASSYLAGGGSDTQYF.

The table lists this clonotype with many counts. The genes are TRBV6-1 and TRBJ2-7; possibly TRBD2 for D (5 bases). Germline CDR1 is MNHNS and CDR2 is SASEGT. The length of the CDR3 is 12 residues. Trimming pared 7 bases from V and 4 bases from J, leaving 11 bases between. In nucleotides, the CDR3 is TGTGCCAGCAACGGGGTTATGTACGAGCAGTACTTC. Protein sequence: CASNGVMYEQYF.

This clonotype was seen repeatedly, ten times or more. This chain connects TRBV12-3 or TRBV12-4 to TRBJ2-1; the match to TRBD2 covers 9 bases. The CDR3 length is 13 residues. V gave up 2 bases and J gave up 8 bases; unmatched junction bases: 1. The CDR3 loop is CASSLSGRYEQFF. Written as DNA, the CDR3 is TGTGCCAGCAGTTTAAGCGGGAGGTATGAGCAGTTCTTC.